One TCR beta chain is described in this entry. The clone's antigen remains unknown. No much larger clonotype is one base removed from it; base qualities were not supplied. This sample was taken from a study of cytomegalovirus exposure and HLA in healthy donors (dated by TCRdb to the late 2010s). Background for the entire study: An earlier analysis of 587 of the donors reported roughly 300 Gb of sequence data and 117 million unique TCR beta sequences obtained from roughly 180 million T cells. Typing coverage varied by locus: roughly 629-640 donors for A, B, C, DRB1 and DQB1; roughly 500 for DQA1; nearly 610 for DPA1; 450 to 480 for DPB1. Using immunosequencing, the study profiled T cell repertoires from 500 to 800 subjects and related those repertoires to cytomegalovirus serostatus. Every repertoire in the discovery cohort had been generated on one and the same sequencing platform. To predict cytomegalovirus infection status, the study combined high-throughput TCR immunosequencing, statistical association of individual TCRs with disease status, and machine learning. A separate validation cohort of roughly 120 different subjects was used in addition to the 666-subject first cohort. Among the roughly 400 genotyped donors, approximately 76% belonged to the genetic ancestry cluster associated with self-reported Caucasian donors. Both class I and class II loci were covered by HLA typing, at four-digit resolution. To decide whether each TCR beta V gene segment behaved as functional or pseudogenic, an earlier analysis of approximately 590 of the donors relied on high-throughput TCR beta sequencing. A later analysis re-analyzed previously published TCR beta repertoires from 500 to 700 donors and added high-resolution HLA genotyping to study TCR occurrence patterns. Among some 400 genotyped donors of the cohort, an average of around 250,000 unique TCR beta nucleotide sequences was sequenced per donor, of which about 19% were non-productive. Roughly 5 DR-DQ haplotypes were handled as single units for association and clustering, since linkage in the cohort was strong. Genome-wide SNP genotypes for about 60% of the roughly 670 donors were used in a later genetic analysis, which treated that subset as a discovery cohort. An early release covering over 500 HLA-typed donors comprised roughly 300 gigabases of sequencing data and 65 million to 100 million unique TCR sequences. The later analysis used no new phenotypic data to find candidate immune exposures, relying instead on TCR beta sequences and their occurrence across donors. Donor age, sex, ethnicity and CMV serostatus were compiled together with the repertoire data. The study aimed to test whether signatures of past pathogen exposure could be identified by cataloging public T cell receptors.

The cohort consisted of some 670 healthy bone marrow donors. Cohort members were all nominally healthy when sampled, although unrecorded immune exposures were likely present. The donor tested CMV seropositive and was one of the 289 seropositive cohort members. Each donor provided a peripheral blood sample, and peripheral blood mononuclear cells were used for TCR beta sequencing. The Qiagen DNeasy Blood Extraction Kit was used to extract genomic DNA from the blood cell samples. Receptors were amplified or captured by the immunoSEQ multiplex PCR assay. The multiplex PCR relied on a mix of 60 forward primers for TCR Vbeta segments and 13 reverse primers for TCR Jbeta segments. Amplification of the CDR3 region of rearranged TCR beta genes was performed with a multiplex PCR assay on genomic DNA. The amplified TCR beta libraries were sequenced on the Illumina HiSeq System as 87-base-pair reads. The paper's processing steps were these. Across the 670 or so repertoires, a later analysis counted 75 million to 90 million unique TCR beta chains, approximately 10 million of which were shared by at least two donors. A nearest-neighbor algorithm error-corrected the raw reads and collapsed the reads into unique sequences, merging closely related sequences to remove PCR and sequencing errors. To assign V, D and J gene segments, CDR3 sequences were aligned to IMGT reference sequences. Each retained sequence needed at least a six-nucleotide match to both a V gene segment and a J gene segment. A rearrangement was called productive if the CDR3 had no stop codons and remained in frame with V and J, and every other rearrangement was called non-productive. Following IMGT convention, CDR3 was defined as the stretch from the second conserved V-encoded cysteine to the conserved J-encoded phenylalanine. The earlier analysis of roughly 590 of the donors excluded sequences that lacked an unambiguous match to a single V gene segment. An earlier analysis of 550 to 650 of the donors classified V segments as functional when productive rearrangements were above 56.7% and as segregating when the standard deviation between donors was above 5%. A statistical classification framework was built for diagnosing cytomegalovirus status from the catalog of TCR beta chain sequences. V and J gene assignment, in a later analysis, came from comparing TCR nucleotide sequences with IMGT/GENE-DB human TR gene sequences. The TCRdist pipeline was used in a later analysis to assign CDR3 sequences and most-parsimonious VDJ recombination scenarios. A later analysis defined each TCR beta chain by its CDR3 amino acid sequence plus V-gene family, and excluded reads lacking a unique V-gene family. To address suspected cross-contamination and a sequencing artifact, a later analysis removed over 500 highly shared, low-generation-probability nucleotide sequences. In a later analysis, a clonal expansion index for each public chain was calculated from normalized within-repertoire ranks of inferred template counts. Generation probabilities in a later analysis came from a VDJ recombination model fitted to out-of-frame rearrangements, and those results were checked against IGoR. In a later analysis, hypergeometric tests were used to score TCR-TCR, TCR-HLA and TCR-CMV co-occurrence, with a repertoire-size bias correction applied to TCR pairs. False discovery rates were estimated in a later analysis by permuting HLA or CMV assignments 20 times. In a later analysis, co-occurring TCRs were grouped using DBSCAN, with TCRdist sequence similarity added in when clustering inside HLA-allele-positive subsets. Repertoires with fewer than 30,000 or more than 120,000 public chains, plus five repertoires with anomalous nucleotide sharing, were excluded from co-occurrence clustering. TCRdb re-hosts the immuneACCESS table, in-frame sequences only. Its copies lack some clones; in the studies checked, an unresolved V gene accounts for under half of them, and the cause for the rest is not known. V and J calls and clone size are copied from that table; D and trimming were computed from the DNA. The sample has tens of thousands of clones on record, 80% to 90% of them singletons. The top ten constitute about an eighth of the sample.

The CDR3 spans 12 residues, from the cysteine through the phenylalanine. Only the CDR3 DNA stays, 36 bases, in frame from base 1. V and J are truncated by 1 base and 12 bases respectively, leaving an intervening sequence of 11 bases. CDR1 and CDR2, looked up from the germline V gene, are MNHNS and SASEGT. The paper as a whole reports these results and caveats: Because some donors lacked HLA typing at each locus, the association tests relied only on the typed subset. Over 15 rarely observed V segments, including chromosome 9 orphons, were excluded from the earlier analysis of approximately 500 of the donors because counts were too low. A further reported finding was that TCR beta sequences accurately predicted the HLA-A and HLA-B alleles for most subjects in the first cohort. The sequencing pipeline was judged likely to have produced a cluster of highly shared sequence variants as a technical artifact. According to a later analysis, most CMV-associated TCR beta chains appeared to be HLA-restricted, and the HLA associations seemed to be driven largely by CMV exposure. A later analysis associated 15,000 or so TCR beta sequences with specific HLA alleles at a false discovery rate of 0.05. The 87-base-pair reads could not distinguish some IMGT-functional V segments, including TRBV6-2 and TRBV6-3, so those segments were excluded. In a later analysis, HLA-associated TCR beta chains showed more clonal expansion and lower generation probabilities than non-associated chains that were equally common. Cytomegalovirus status was reported to be diagnosed by the classifier with high specificity and sensitivity in both the original and validation cohorts. According to a later analysis, parvovirus B19, influenza, CMV and Epstein-Barr virus appeared linked to several top co-occurrence clusters. In a later genetic analysis, fewer N-insertions in productive TCRs were reported among donors in an Asian-associated ancestry cluster than the roughly 700-donor mean. The authors suggested that the approach could potentially be extended to other disease states and immunological phenotypes. Roughly uniform sequencing depth across donors was assumed in presence/absence analyses, although this assumption may not hold. For the cohort, immune exposure information was limited to CMV serostatus. An earlier analysis of approximately 590 of the donors showed that most TCR beta V segments appeared in productive rearrangements either about 90% or about 30% of the time, which broadly matched IMGT annotations. The cohort was sequenced for TCR beta chains only, and without alpha or paired-chain data the features that could be detected were limited. Linkage disequilibrium might explain the correlated functional status among segregating V segments, but an unknown experimental factor could not be excluded. A later genetic analysis associated a missense DCLRE1C variant with V-gene and J-gene trimming of TCR beta chains, and an independent cohort replicated the association. A few of the identified cytomegalovirus-associated TCR beta chains were confirmed in vitro to be specific for cytomegalovirus antigens. In a later analysis, the rate of TCR association differed among HLA loci, with DRB1 alleles having the most associated TCRs and HLA-C alleles having the fewest. When HLA alleles, especially DR and DQ, strongly co-occurred, attributing TCR associations to individual alleles was difficult. While some public TCRs were present in many individuals, most TCR sequences turned up only very rarely across donors. The study listed 150 to 200 TCR beta chains as associated with cytomegalovirus.

The sequenced sample consisted of PBMCs. This TCR was sampled from a woman younger than 45 in good health and CMV-seropositive. The chain links TRBV6-1 with TRBJ2-3; TRBD2 might be the D gene, on 6 matching bases. CDR3 loop: CASSEGLGDQYF. The DNA sequence is given as TGTGCCAGCAGTGAAGGACTAGGGGATCAGTATTTT.